These T cell receptor beta chains were read from a single sample in a study of response to subunit inactivated influenza vaccine. TCRdb re-called the RT-PCR reads through MiXCR, storing one row per CDR3 protein. This sample has around 480,000 distinct CDR3 sequences, with over 9.5% found just once. Sample: PBMCs from blood, taken 35 to 45 days after vaccination. These receptors were collected from a man between 50 and 59 years old who received an inactivated influenza vaccine. CDR3s include the opening cysteine and the closing phenylalanine or tryptophan. Each record gives: D gene, CDR3 length, clone size, J gene, V gene, CDR3 protein, CDR3 DNA. A D gene is named only where the DNA matches it firmly. For some rows the clone size is stated as once, few or many, or as a class when expanded; others skip it.

TRBD1	15	NA	TRBJ2-2	TRBV7-3	CASSSGQGDTGELFF	TGTGCCAGCAGCTCGGGACAGGGCGATACCGGGGAGCTGTTTTTT
NA	13	NA	TRBJ1-4	TRBV5-6	CASSPYMDEKLFF	TGTGCCAGCAGCCCCTACATGGATGAAAAACTGTTTTTT
TRBD1	13	NA	TRBJ1-1	TRBV20-1	CSTRQGPFFEAFF	TGCAGTACGAGACAGGGGCCTTTTTTTGAAGCTTTCTTT
TRBD2	19	few	TRBJ2-1	TRBV6-5	CASSYSSGLATSSYNEQFF	TGTGCCAGCAGTTACTCATCGGGACTAGCGACGAGCTCCTACAATGAGCAGTTCTTC
TRBD1	15	NA	TRBJ2-7	TRBV9	CASSREWDSKYEQYF	TGTGCCAGCAGCCGAGAATGGGACAGTAAGTACGAGCAGTACTTC
TRBD1	15	NA	TRBJ2-7	TRBV5-1	CASSPRQGTSAEQYF	TGCGCCAGCAGCCCTAGACAGGGCACATCTGCCGAGCAGTACTTC
NA	13	few	TRBJ1-1	TRBV5-1	CASSLAGETEAFF	TGCGCCAGCAGCTTGGCCGGGGAAACTGAAGCTTTCTTT
NA	18	NA	TRBJ2-1	TRBV4-2	CASSQDLRDTRAYNEQFF	TGTGCCAGCAGCCAAGACTTAAGGGACACCAGGGCATACAATGAGCAGTTCTTC
TRBD1	11	many	TRBJ2-1	TRBV29-1	CSAGQGHEQFF	TGCAGCGCGGGACAGGGCCATGAGCAGTTCTTC
TRBD1	17	NA	TRBJ2-7	TRBV11-1	CATSGTGGKKQTYEQYF	TGTGCCACTAGCGGGACAGGGGGCAAGAAGCAGACCTACGAGCAGTACTTC
NA	12	few	TRBJ1-1	TRBV3-1	CASTREGFAAFF	TGTGCCAGCACCCGGGAGGGATTTGCAGCTTTCTTT
TRBD1	16	NA	TRBJ2-3	TRBV12-3/TRBV12-4	CASSTRQGTSTDTQYF	TGTGCCAGCAGCACCCGACAGGGAACTAGCACAGATACGCAGTATTTT
NA	14	NA	TRBJ1-4	TRBV20-1	CSARVRTRDWKLFF	TGCAGTGCTAGAGTGAGGACCCGGGATTGGAAACTGTTTTTT
TRBD1	15	NA	TRBJ2-2	TRBV9	CASSVTAGGTGELFF	TGTGCCAGCAGCGTAACGGCAGGGGGAACCGGGGAGCTGTTTTTT
TRBD2	15	many	TRBJ2-1	TRBV6-1	CASRESPGLYNEQFF	TGTGCCAGCAGGGAGTCTCCGGGACTATACAATGAGCAGTTCTTC
NA	15	few	TRBJ2-1	TRBV19	CASSIGAGLKNEQFF	TGTGCCAGTAGTATCGGGGCAGGACTTAAGAATGAGCAGTTCTTC
TRBD2	15	NA	TRBJ2-5	TRBV28	CAISPPTSFQETQYF	TGTGCCATCAGTCCACCGACTAGCTTTCAAGAGACCCAGTACTTC
NA	14	many	TRBJ1-6	TRBV4-3	CASSQGQTNSPLHF	TGCGCCAGCAGCCAAGGACAGACTAATTCACCCCTCCACTTT
TRBD2	15	NA	TRBJ2-1	TRBV12-3/TRBV12-4	CASSRTSGANNEQFF	TGTGCCAGCAGTAGAACTAGCGGAGCAAACAATGAGCAGTTCTTC
TRBD2	16	few	TRBJ2-7	TRBV2	CASFRGGQSGSYEQYF	TGTGCCAGCTTCCGGGGGGGGCAGAGTGGCTCCTACGAGCAGTACTTC
TRBD2	20	few	TRBJ2-1	TRBV12-3/TRBV12-4	CASNIQQGLAGGPSGDEQFF	TGTGCCAGCAATATCCAGCAGGGACTAGCGGGAGGGCCCAGTGGGGATGAGCAGTTCTTC
NA	16	few	TRBJ2-2	TRBV15	CATSSPGTKTIGELFF	TGTGCCACCAGCAGCCCGGGAACCAAAACGATCGGGGAGCTGTTTTTT
NA	12	NA	TRBJ2-7	TRBV20-1	CSAGASGHEQYF	TGCAGTGCCGGAGCCAGTGGTCACGAGCAGTACTTC
NA	14	many	TRBJ1-2	TRBV14	CASSPLGGGGGYTF	TGTGCCAGCAGCCCCCTCGGGGGGGGCGGTGGCTACACCTTC
NA	12	many	TRBJ2-7	TRBV28	CASSRISYEQYF	TGTGCCAGCAGCCGAATCTCCTACGAGCAGTACTTC
TRBD1	14	few	TRBJ2-7	TRBV28	CASSPTDREYEQYF	TGTGCCAGCAGCCCAACCGACAGGGAATACGAGCAGTACTTC
NA	15	few	TRBJ1-2	TRBV9	CASSVGNRANYGYTF	TGTGCCAGCAGCGTAGGGAACAGGGCCAACTATGGCTACACCTTC
NA	15	NA	TRBJ1-6	TRBV5-1	CASSLAGQFNSPLHF	TGCGCCAGCAGCTTGGCTGGACAGTTTAATTCACCCCTCCACTTT
NA	14	NA	TRBJ2-7	TRBV7-9	CASSWRDSTTEQYF	TGTGCCAGCAGCTGGAGGGACAGCACAACCGAGCAGTACTTC
TRBD1	13	few	TRBJ1-5	TRBV12-3/TRBV12-4	CASSLTGFEPQHF	TGTGCCAGCAGTTTGACAGGGTTCGAGCCCCAGCATTTT
NA	12	NA	TRBJ1-2	TRBV4-2	CASSRGAVGYTF	TGTGCCAGCAGCCGGGGGGCGGTTGGCTACACCTTC
TRBD1	15	NA	TRBJ1-5	TRBV6-1	CASSENQGAGQPQHF	TGTGCCAGCAGTGAGAACCAGGGGGCAGGTCAGCCCCAGCATTTT
NA	16	few	TRBJ2-7	TRBV6-2/TRBV6-3	CASSYSMRDRNYEQYF	TGTGCCAGCAGTTACTCAATGAGAGACAGGAACTACGAGCAGTACTTC
TRBD1	16	many	TRBJ1-6	TRBV5-1	CASSLGTGGGNSPLHF	TGCGCCAGCAGCTTGGGGACAGGCGGAGGGAATTCACCCCTCCACTTT
NA	13	NA	TRBJ2-7	TRBV6-6	CASSYLESYEQYF	TGTGCCAGCAGTTACCTGGAATCCTACGAGCAGTACTTC
NA	16	few	TRBJ2-3	TRBV5-4	CASSFGQTTSTDTQYF	TGTGCCAGCAGCTTCGGACAGACGACTAGCACAGATACGCAGTATTTT
NA	14	many	TRBJ2-2	TRBV4-3	CASSRTGTSGELFF	TGCGCCAGCAGCCGGACCGGGACCTCCGGGGAGCTGTTTTTT
NA	16	few	TRBJ1-5	TRBV12-3/TRBV12-4	CASSRENRANSQPQHF	TGTGCCAGCAGTCGAGAAAACAGGGCTAATAGTCAGCCCCAGCATTTT
TRBD1	16	few	TRBJ2-2	TRBV4-3	CASSQKAGGKTGELFF	TGCGCCAGCAGCCAAAAGGCAGGGGGAAAGACCGGGGAGCTGTTTTTT
TRBD1	12	few	TRBJ2-7	TRBV20-1	CSARRTGFEQYF	TGCAGTGCTAGACGGACAGGGTTCGAGCAGTACTTC
TRBD1	15	few	TRBJ1-2	TRBV25-1	CASSEYDREAYGYTF	TGTGCCAGCAGTGAATATGACAGGGAAGCCTATGGCTACACCTTC
NA	13	many	TRBJ1-5	TRBV27	CASSIDSNQPQHF	TGTGCCAGCAGTATTGATAGCAATCAGCCCCAGCATTTT
NA	13	many	TRBJ2-1	TRBV13	CASSLAGLDEQFF	TGTGCCAGCAGCTTAGCTGGCCTGGATGAGCAGTTCTTC
TRBD1	16	NA	TRBJ2-2	TRBV5-1	CASSMWGQGNTGELFF	TGCGCCAGCAGCATGTGGGGACAGGGGAACACCGGGGAGCTGTTTTTT
NA	13	few	TRBJ1-4	TRBV6-1	CASRPPTPEKLFF	TGTGCCAGCAGGCCCCCCACGCCCGAAAAACTGTTTTTT